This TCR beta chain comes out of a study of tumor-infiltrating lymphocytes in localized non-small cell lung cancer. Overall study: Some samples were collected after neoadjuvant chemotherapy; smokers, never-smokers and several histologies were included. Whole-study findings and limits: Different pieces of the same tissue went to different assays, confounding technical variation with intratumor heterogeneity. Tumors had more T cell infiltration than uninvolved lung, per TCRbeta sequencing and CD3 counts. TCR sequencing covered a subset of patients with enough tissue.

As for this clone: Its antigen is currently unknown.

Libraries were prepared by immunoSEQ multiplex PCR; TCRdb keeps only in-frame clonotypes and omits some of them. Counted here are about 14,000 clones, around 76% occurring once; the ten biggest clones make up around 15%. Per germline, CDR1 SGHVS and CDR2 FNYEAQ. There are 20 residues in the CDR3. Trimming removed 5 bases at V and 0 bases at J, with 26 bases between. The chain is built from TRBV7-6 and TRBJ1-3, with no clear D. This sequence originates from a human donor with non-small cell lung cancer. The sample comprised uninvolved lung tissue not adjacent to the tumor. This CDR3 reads CASSPGRLGDQYSSGNTIYF. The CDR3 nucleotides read TGTGCCAGCAGCCCAGGACGCCTGGGAGACCAGTATAGCTCTGGAAACACCATATATTTT. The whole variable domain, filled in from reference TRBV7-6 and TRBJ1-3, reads GAGVSQSPRYKVTKRGQDVALRCDPISGHVSLYWYRQALGQGPEFLTYFNYEAQQDKSGLPNDRFSAERPEGSISTLTIQRTEQRDSAMYRCASSPGRLGDQYSSGNTIYFGEGSWLTVV.